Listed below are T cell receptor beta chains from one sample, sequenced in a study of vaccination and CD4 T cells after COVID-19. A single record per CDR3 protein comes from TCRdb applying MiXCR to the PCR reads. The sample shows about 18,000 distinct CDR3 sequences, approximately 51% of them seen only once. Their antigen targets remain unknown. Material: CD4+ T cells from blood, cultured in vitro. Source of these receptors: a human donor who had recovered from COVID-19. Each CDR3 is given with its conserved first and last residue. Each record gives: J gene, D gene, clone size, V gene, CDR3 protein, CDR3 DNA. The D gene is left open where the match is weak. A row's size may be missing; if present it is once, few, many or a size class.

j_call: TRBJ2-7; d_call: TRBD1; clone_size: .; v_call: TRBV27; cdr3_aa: CASRLIWDSSSYEQYF; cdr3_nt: TGTGCCAGCAGGCTAATTTGGGACAGTAGCTCCTACGAGCAGTACTTC
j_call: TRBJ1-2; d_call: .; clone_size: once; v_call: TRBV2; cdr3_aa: CASNPQKGDFGYTF; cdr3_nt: TGTGCCAGCAACCCTCAGAAGGGGGACTTTGGCTACACCTTC
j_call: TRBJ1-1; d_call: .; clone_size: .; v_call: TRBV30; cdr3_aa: CAWTEGYYTSTEAFF; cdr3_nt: TGTGCTTGGACGGAGGGGTATTATACGTCCACTGAAGCTTTCTTT
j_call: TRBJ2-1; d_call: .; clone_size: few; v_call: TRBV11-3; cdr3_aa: CASTLSPQSYNEQFF; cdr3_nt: TGTGCCAGCACCCTGAGTCCCCAGTCCTACAATGAGCAGTTCTTC
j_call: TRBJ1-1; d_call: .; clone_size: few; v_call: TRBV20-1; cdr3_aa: CSARRMNTEAFF; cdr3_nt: TGCAGTGCTAGACGGATGAACACTGAAGCTTTCTTT
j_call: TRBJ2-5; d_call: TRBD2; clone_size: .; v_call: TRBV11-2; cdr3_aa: CASSSSGRGASQYF; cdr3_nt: TGTGCCAGCAGCTCTAGCGGGAGAGGGGCGTCCCAGTACTTC
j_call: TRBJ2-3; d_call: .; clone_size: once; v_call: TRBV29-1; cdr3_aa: CSVVGGSTDTQYF; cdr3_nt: TGCAGCGTTGTCGGGGGAAGCACAGATACGCAGTATTTT
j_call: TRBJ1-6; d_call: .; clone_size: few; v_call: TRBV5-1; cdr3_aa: CASSLGRTANSPLHF; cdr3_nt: TGCGCCAGCAGCTTGGGGAGGACAGCTAATTCACCCCTCCACTTT
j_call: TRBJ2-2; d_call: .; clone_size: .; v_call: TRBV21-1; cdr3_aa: CASSKKRVNTGELFF; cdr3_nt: TGTGCCAGCAGCAAGAAAAGGGTGAACACCGGGGAGCTGTTTTTT
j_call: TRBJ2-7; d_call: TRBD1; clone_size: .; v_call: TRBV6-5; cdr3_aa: CASSSGTGITYEQYF; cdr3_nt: TGTGCCAGCAGTTCTGGGACAGGGATCACCTACGAGCAGTACTTC